This T cell receptor beta chain was sequenced during a study of blood T cell repertoires in COVID-19. Repertoires were generated with immunoSEQ multiplex PCR, while TCRdb's copy carries only in-frame clones and drops some. The profile shows about 34,000 clones, 90% of them singletons. J lost 6 bases, V lost 6 bases, and 4 bases had no gene match. Germline-derived CDR1 and CDR2 are SQVTM and ANQGSEA. The CDR3 runs 13 residues. The sample was peripheral blood. The TCR comes from a man older than 75 with acute or convalescent COVID-19. This rearrangement joins TRBV29-1 to TRBJ2-2; 10 nucleotides agree with TRBD1. CDR3 residues: CSVRGTGAGELFF. DNA for the CDR3: TGCAGCGTCCGCGGGACAGGGGCCGGGGAGCTGTTTTTT.